The 15 T cell receptor beta chains presented below share a single source sample, sequenced in a study of blood T cell repertoires in COVID-19. Some clones are missing from TCRdb's copy, which holds only in-frame ones; the method was immunoSEQ multiplex PCR. The table records over 150,000 clones, about 83% of them present only once. Sequenced material: peripheral blood. The receptors derive from a woman in her 70s who had recovered from COVID-19.

This chain connects TRBV3-1 (or the pseudogene TRBV3-2) to TRBJ2-5; perhaps TRBD1 as D (6 bases). The CDR3 extends over 15 amino acids. Germline CDR1 LGHDT, CDR2 YNNKEL (reference sequence). V dropped 4 bases and J dropped 2 bases, with 14 bases sitting between them. The CDR3 DNA sequence: TGTGCCAGCAGCCCGGGACACCCTGTTCAAGAGACCCAGTACTTC. It encodes CASSPGHPVQETQYF.

The chain joins TRBV9 to TRBJ2-5; TRBD1 agrees at 12 bases. Trimming removed 4 bases from V and 5 bases from J; junction bases left unmatched: 6. The CDR3 is 15 amino acids. The germline gives CDR1 SGDLS, CDR2 YYNGEE. The CDR3: CASSPRDRGPETQYF. The CDR3 DNA sequence: TGTGCCAGCAGCCCCCGGGACAGGGGGCCGGAGACCCAGTACTTC.

This sequence joins TRBV9 and TRBJ1-2; TRBD1 is a possible D gene (5 bases). Trimming stripped 4 bases from V and 13 bases from J, with 20 bases between. Germline V gene lookup returns CDR1 SGDLS and CDR2 YYNGEE. This CDR3 has 13 amino acids. CDR3 sequence reads: CASSQRLQEGVTF. CDR3 bases: TGTGCCAGCAGCCAGCGCCTACAGGAAGGGGTCACCTTC.

The rearrangement joins TRBV18 to TRBJ1-5; the D gene is possibly TRBD1 (6 bases). Trimming pared 1 base from V and 5 bases from J, leaving 15 bases between. The CDR3 is 16 amino acids. Germline lookup yields CDR1 KGHSH and CDR2 LQKENI. The CDR3 DNA sequence: TGTGCCAGCTCACCACGAGCGGGGGCCGGAGATCAGCCCCAGCATTTT. Translated, it gives CASSPRAGAGDQPQHF. The full variable domain, its missing parts supplied by reference TRBV18 and TRBJ1-5, is NAGVMQNPRHLVRRRGQEARLRCSPMKGHSHVYWYRQLPEEGLKFMVYLQKENIIDESGMPKERFSAEFPKEGPSILRIQQVVRGDSAAYFCASSPRAGAGDQPQHFGDGTRLSIL.

The rearrangement uses TRBV24-1 and TRBJ2-3; 10 bases fit TRBD2. The CDR3 totals 14 residues. V trimming: 6 bases; J trimming: 4 bases; junction bases outside the gene matches: 3. CDR1 is KGHDR and CDR2 is SFDVKD in the germline V gene. This CDR3 is CATSPSGGPDTQYF. CDR3 nucleotides: TGTGCCACCAGTCCTAGCGGGGGTCCAGATACGCAGTATTTT.

J is TRBJ2-1 and V is TRBV12-3 or TRBV12-4, with D unresolved. The CDR3 spans 13 residues. V shed 7 bases and J shed 15 bases, with 22 bases lying between them. This CDR3 reads CASTARSPGRLFF. CDR3 sequence (DNA): TGTGCCAGCACCGCGCGGAGCCCCGGAAGACTGTTCTTC.

The rearrangement uses TRBV5-1 and TRBJ2-6; tentative D call: TRBD2 (5 bases). The germline gives CDR1 SGHRS, CDR2 YFSETQ. The ends were cut back, 4 bases at V and 3 bases at J, with 8 bases in the middle. CDR3 length: 14 amino acids. CDR3 residues: CASSPEDGANVLTF. CDR3 coding DNA: TGCGCCAGCAGCCCGGAGGATGGGGCCAACGTCCTGACTTTC. The full variable domain, rest sourced from reference TRBV5-1 and TRBJ2-6, is KAGVTQTPRYLIKTRGQQVTLSCSPISGHRSVSWYQQTPGQGLQFLFEYFSETQRNKGNFPGRFSGRQFSNSRSEMNVSTLELGDSALYLCASSPEDGANVLTFGAGSRLTVL.

V gene TRBV15 combines with J gene TRBJ2-1; 12 bases are shared with TRBD2. Germline CDR1 LNHNV, CDR2 YYDKDF (reference sequence). J lost 13 bases, V lost 2 bases, and 6 bases had no gene match. The CDR3 has 14 residues. CDR3 sequence reads: CATSRPTSGRSQFF. For the CDR3, the DNA is TGTGCCACCAGCAGACCGACTAGCGGGAGAAGCCAGTTCTTC.

The chain has TRBV27 and TRBJ2-2; 8 nucleotides align to TRBD2. The V gene end was trimmed by 7 bases and the J gene end by 13 bases; junction bases not matched to a gene: 20. Germline CDR1 MNHEY, CDR2 SMNVEV (reference sequence). This CDR3 region has 16 residues. CDR3 sequence: CASTPGAGGPRGGLFF. CDR3 nucleotides: TGTGCCAGCACCCCCGGGGCGGGAGGACCCCGAGGAGGGCTGTTTTTT.

This clone is a singleton in its sample. The rearrangement links TRBV6-6 to TRBJ2-5; TRBD1 agrees at 11 bases. The J segment lost 7 bases and the V segment lost 7 bases, leaving 23 bases of the junction unmatched. From germline, CDR1 is MNHNY and CDR2 SVGAGI (reference sequence). The CDR3 spans 19 residues. The CDR3 DNA sequence: TGTGCCAGCACCTACCCGGACAGGGGGCAAGCGGGGGTGCTGGGGACCCAGTACTTC. Encoded protein: CASTYPDRGQAGVLGTQYF.

The J gene is TRBJ2-7, the V gene TRBV30; TRBD1 agrees at 7 bases. This CDR3 region has 17 residues. Losses at the gene ends were 2 bases for V and 3 bases for J; bases not matched to a gene: 16. The V gene's germline CDR1 is GTSNPN and CDR2 SVGIG (reference sequence). CDR3 in amino acids: CAWSSKGATDYYYEQYF. The CDR3 DNA sequence: TGTGCCTGGAGTAGTAAGGGGGCAACCGATTATTACTACGAGCAGTACTTC.

This rearrangement joins TRBV12-3 or TRBV12-4 to TRBJ1-6; D is uncertain. This CDR3 comprises 12 residues. V gave up 6 bases and J gave up 9 bases, with 9 bases separating them. This CDR3 reads CASRAGGSPLHF. The CDR3 DNA reads as TGTGCCAGCAGGGCCGGAGGTTCACCCCTCCACTTT.

This sequence joins TRBV29-1 and TRBJ2-3; 12 nucleotides agree with TRBD1. This CDR3 spans 15 amino acids. V was pared by 6 bases and J by 8 bases, with 12 bases of the junction left unmatched. Germline values: CDR1 SQVTM, CDR2 ANQGSEA. The CDR3 nucleotides are TGCAGCGTCCCTCCATGGGGACAGGGGGCCGGTACGCAGTATTTT. Translated, it gives CSVPPWGQGAGTQYF.

This rearrangement joins TRBV6-5 to TRBJ2-7; TRBD1 agrees at 11 bases. Germline CDR1 is MNHEY and CDR2 is SVGAGI. The junction had 5 bases not matched to a gene; V was cut back by 6 bases and J by 1 base. This CDR3 contains 15 residues. The CDR3 nucleotides are TGTGCCAGCAGCCGCGGACAGGGGGCTTCCTACGAGCAGTACTTC. It translates to CASSRGQGASYEQYF.

V gene TRBV14 combines with J gene TRBJ1-1; the D gene is possibly TRBD1 (5 bases). Germline V gives CDR1 SGHDN, CDR2 FVKESK. The CDR3 is 13 amino acids. V lost 1 base, J lost 7 bases, and 10 bases lay in between. The CDR3 sequence: CASSQARVGEAFF. As DNA, the CDR3 is TGTGCCAGCAGCCAAGCCAGGGTGGGTGAAGCTTTCTTT.